Below, 20 T cell receptor beta chains from the same sample are listed, as sequenced in a study of blood T cell repertoires in COVID-19. Repertoires were generated with immunoSEQ multiplex PCR, while TCRdb's copy carries only in-frame clones and drops some. In the table there are 90,000 to 100,000 clones, around 80% of which are singletons. Specimen: peripheral blood. The receptors derive from a man between 65 and 85 years old with acute or convalescent COVID-19.

The gene calls are TRBV9 and TRBJ2-3, with 7 nucleotides matching TRBD2. V gave up 1 base and J gave up 2 bases; unmatched junction bases: 4. CDR3 length: 15 residues. The germline CDR1 and CDR2 sequences are SGDLS and YYNGEE. This CDR3 is CASSVSSGNTDTQYF. CDR3 DNA sequence: TGTGCCAGCAGCGTATCTAGCGGAAACACAGATACGCAGTATTTT.

This chain joins TRBV30 and TRBJ2-2, with D tentatively TRBD2 (5 bases). Trimming left V 5 bases short and J 6 bases short, with 10 bases between. Germline V gene sequence: CDR1 GTSNPN, CDR2 SVGIG (reference sequence). The CDR3 sequence is 12 residues long. The CDR3 DNA reads TGTGCCTGGGACGGCGGGTCCGGGGAGCTGTTTTTT. Translated: CAWDGGSGELFF.

This rearrangement joins TRBV24-1 to TRBJ1-1; TRBD1 matches at 7 bases. This CDR3 has 17 residues. CDR1 is KGHDR and CDR2 is SFDVKD in the germline V gene. J gave up 3 bases and V 3 bases, and 12 bases lay outside the gene matches. In nucleotides, the CDR3 is TGTGCCACCAGTGATCCCTCCTCGACAGGGAAGTACACTGAAGCTTTCTTT. Its protein is CATSDPSSTGKYTEAFF.

Remarks on this clone: One junction end disagrees with the germline gene, perhaps due to a read error. The rearrangement uses TRBV3-1 (or the pseudogene TRBV3-2) and TRBJ2-3; TRBD2 matches at 10 bases. Germline values: CDR1 LGHDT, CDR2 YNNKEL (reference sequence). The CDR3 contains 16 residues. The CDR3 protein is CASSQRLAGFTHTQYF. As DNA, the CDR3 is TGTGCCAGCAGCCAAAGACTAGCGGGCTTCACACATACGCAGTATTTT.

DNA of the CDR3: TGCAGCGTCGCGGGGGGGGTCGTTGGTTCGGAAAAACTGTTTTTT. Amino acid sequence: CSVAGGVVGSEKLFF. This chain connects TRBV29-1 to TRBJ1-4, with D possibly being TRBD1 (5 bases). Germline V gene data show CDR1 as SQVTM and CDR2 as ANQGSEA. V dropped 6 bases and J dropped 8 bases, with 22 bases sitting between them. CDR3 length equals 15 residues.

The gene calls are TRBV7-6 and TRBJ2-6; 7 bases fit TRBD2. V lost 6 bases and J lost 1; bases outside the gene matches: 9. CDR1 and CDR2 (germline): SGHVS, FNYEAQ. CDR3 size: 17 residues. The chain's CDR3 is CASSPRKAGSGANVLTF. Here the CDR3 DNA reads TGTGCCAGCAGTCCGCGAAAAGCGGGGTCTGGGGCCAACGTCCTGACTTTC.

The chain couples TRBV18 to TRBJ1-1; 8 bases are shared with TRBD1. There are 13 residues in the CDR3. Looked up from germline, CDR1 is KGHSH and CDR2 is LQKENI. V lost 9 bases, J lost 1 base, and 4 bases stayed unmatched. Here the CDR3 DNA reads TGTGCCAGTATGGACAGGGAGAACACTGAAGCTTTCTTT. Translation: CASMDRENTEAFF.

The chain couples TRBV3-1 (or the pseudogene TRBV3-2) to TRBJ2-3; 12 bases map to TRBD2. Germline CDR1 and CDR2: LGHDT and YNNKEL (reference sequence). V lost 5 bases to trimming and J lost 7 bases; unmatched junction nucleotides: 22. The CDR3 totals 20 residues. CDR3 DNA sequence: TGTGCCAGCAGCTCTCAGGTTGGGACTAGCGGGTCCTTCAGGGCGAATACGCAGTATTTT. Translation gives CASSSQVGTSGSFRANTQYF.

The V gene is TRBV5-4, the J gene TRBJ2-7, with D possibly matching TRBD2 (6 bases). V lost 0 bases, J lost 3 bases, and 7 bases lay in between. Germline lookup yields CDR1 SGHNT and CDR2 YYREEE (reference sequence). The CDR3 sequence is 13 residues long. In nucleotides, the CDR3 is TGTGCCAGCAGCTTGGGACTAGACTACGAGCAGTACTTC. As protein: CASSLGLDYEQYF.

The chain links TRBV18 to TRBJ1-3; TRBD1 is a possible D gene (6 bases). Germline assignment: CDR1 KGHSH and CDR2 LQKENI. The CDR3 extends over 17 amino acids. Trimming stripped 1 base from V and 4 bases from J, with 17 bases between. CDR3 protein: CASSPLGERTVGNTIYF. In DNA, the CDR3 is TGTGCCAGCTCACCACTAGGGGAACGGACAGTAGGAAACACCATATATTTT.

This chain uses TRBV7-3 with TRBJ1-1; 8 bases align to TRBD1. The CDR3 consists of 14 residues. Germline values: CDR1 SGHTA, CDR2 FQGTGA. V shed 2 bases and J 1 base; nucleotides not matched to a gene: 0. CDR3 DNA: TGTGCCAGCAGCTTAGGACAGGGGAACACTGAAGCTTTCTTT. It is translated as CASSLGQGNTEAFF.

The gene calls are TRBV15 and TRBJ1-2, with TRBD1 matching 9 bases. V was clipped by 1 base and J by 6 bases; unmatched bases: 3. The CDR3 runs 14 residues. CDR1 LNHNV and CDR2 YYDKDF come from the germline V gene (reference sequence). The CDR3 DNA is TGTGCCACCAGCAGAGCCGACAGGGGGAATGGCTACACCTTC. Its protein product is CATSRADRGNGYTF.

This sequence joins TRBV5-8 and TRBJ1-5; tentative D call: TRBD1 (6 bases). Germline CDR1 and CDR2: SGHTS and YDEGEE. The germline V and J ends were trimmed by 4 bases and 0 bases, with 14 bases remaining between them. There are 16 residues in the CDR3. The CDR3, as DNA: TGTGCCAGCAGCACGAGGACAGCACGTAGCAATCAGCCCCAGCATTTT. Encoded protein: CASSTRTARSNQPQHF. Looking up the rest from reference TRBV5-8 and TRBJ1-5 gives the full variable domain: EAGVTQSPTHLIKTRGQQATLRCSPISGHTSVYWYQQALGLGLQFLLWYDEGEERNRGNFPPRFSGRQFPNYSSELNVNALELEDSALYLCASSTRTARSNQPQHFGDGTRLSIL.

The V call is TRBV2, the J call TRBJ1-1; possible D gene TRBD1, 6 bases. There are 14 residues in the CDR3. The V gene's germline CDR1 is SNHLY and CDR2 FYNNEI. Trimming cost V 7 bases and J 1 base, with 13 bases left between them. CDR3 nucleotide sequence: TGTGCCAGCACCGTACAGGGTTCGAACACTGAAGCTTTCTTT. Amino acids: CASTVQGSNTEAFF.

The chain couples TRBV5-1 to TRBJ2-2; 9 bases line up with TRBD1. Germline CDR1 reads SGHRS; CDR2 reads YFSETQ. The CDR3 sequence is 16 residues long. Germline trimming cut 2 bases from V and 1 base from J; bases unmatched to any gene: 3. CDR3 residues: CASSFGTGWNTGELFF. The CDR3 DNA reads TGCGCCAGCAGCTTCGGGACAGGGTGGAACACCGGGGAGCTGTTTTTT.

J is TRBJ1-2 and V is TRBV19; TRBD1 matches 8 bases. Trimming took 5 bases from V and 5 from J; bases not matched to a gene: 7. Germline V gene data show CDR1 as LNHDA and CDR2 as SQIVND (reference sequence). This CDR3 spans 14 amino acids. The CDR3 bases are TGTGCCAGTAGTGTACAGGGGGATCGGTATGGCTACACCTTC. Protein: CASSVQGDRYGYTF.

The chain couples TRBV7-9 to TRBJ2-7, with TRBD2 matching 8 bases. CDR3 length: 15 amino acids. V shed 1 base, J shed 2 bases, and the junction held 4 bases outside the gene matches. Germline lookup yields CDR1 SEHNR and CDR2 FQNEAQ (reference sequence). CDR3 nucleotide sequence: TGTGCCAGCAGCTTAGAAGGGACTAGTACCTACGAGCAGTACTTC. Translation: CASSLEGTSTYEQYF.

The chain uses TRBV7-9 and TRBJ1-3; D not resolved. The length of the CDR3 is 11 residues. V dropped 5 bases and J dropped 11 bases, with 10 bases sitting between them. Germline CDR1 and CDR2: SEHNR and FQNEAQ (reference sequence). CDR3 bases: TGTGCCAGCAGCCGAGGAAAGGCCATATATTTT. Translating it yields CASSRGKAIYF.

The V gene is TRBV7-3, the J gene TRBJ1-3, with TRBD1 identical over 8 bases. V lost 4 bases and J lost 0; bases outside the gene matches: 8. The germline V gene has CDR1 SGHTA and CDR2 FQGTGA. This CDR3 spans 17 amino acids. For the CDR3, the DNA is TGTGCCAGCAGCTCCGGACAGGGAAGTAACTCTGGAAACACCATATATTTT. This encodes CASSSGQGSNSGNTIYF.

The chain combines TRBV6-6 with TRBJ1-6; TRBD1 matches 7 bases. CDR3 length: 16 residues. Germline lookup yields CDR1 MNHNY and CDR2 SVGAGI (reference sequence). J was trimmed by 10 bases and V by 6 bases; bases with no gene match: 15. The CDR3 reads CASRSQEQGLFSPLHF. The DNA for the CDR3 is TGTGCCAGCAGGTCCCAGGAACAGGGGTTATTCTCACCCCTCCACTTT.